This TCR beta chain was sequenced during a study of shared clonotypes between healthy human individuals. This CDR3 contains 12 residues. With 2 bases removed from V and 4 bases from J, the gap between germline ends came to 8 bases. In germline, CDR1 is SQVTM, CDR2 ANQGSEA. Only in-frame clones appear in the TCRdb table, and some are missing; sequencing was by immunoSEQ multiplex PCR. The data contain under 1,100,000 clones, approximately 68% of them seen just once; the ten biggest clones take up about 1.5%. The source is a man aged 18 to 29 in good health. The material sequenced was memory CD4+ T cells sorted from blood. Noted subset: CD45RA-negative fraction. The rearrangement links TRBV29-1 to TRBJ2-5; D remains ambiguous. Here the CDR3 DNA reads TGCAGCGTTGAAAACAGTAGAGAGACCCAGTACTTC. This gives the protein CSVENSRETQYF.